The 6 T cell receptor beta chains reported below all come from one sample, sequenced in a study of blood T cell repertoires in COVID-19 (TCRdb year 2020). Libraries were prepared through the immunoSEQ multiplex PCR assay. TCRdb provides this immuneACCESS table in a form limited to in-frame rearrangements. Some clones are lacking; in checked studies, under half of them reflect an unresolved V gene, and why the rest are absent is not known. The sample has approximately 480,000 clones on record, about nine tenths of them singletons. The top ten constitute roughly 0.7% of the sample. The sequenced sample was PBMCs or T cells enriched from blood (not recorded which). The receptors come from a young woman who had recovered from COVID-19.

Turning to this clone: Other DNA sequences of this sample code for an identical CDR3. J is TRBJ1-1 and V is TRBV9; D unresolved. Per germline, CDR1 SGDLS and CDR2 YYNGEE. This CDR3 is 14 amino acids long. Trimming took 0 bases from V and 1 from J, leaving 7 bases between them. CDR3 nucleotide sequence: TGTGCCAGCAGCGTAGGGGCCGGGAACACTGAAGCTTTCTTT. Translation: CASSVGAGNTEAFF. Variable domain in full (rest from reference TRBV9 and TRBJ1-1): DSGVTQTPKHLITATGQRVTLRCSPRSGDLSVYWYQQSLDQGLQFLIQYYNGEERAKGNILERFSAQQFPDLHSELNLSSLELGDSALYFCASSVGAGNTEAFFGQGTRLTVV.

DNA for the CDR3: TGTGCCAGCAGCGCGGGTGGGGGGGGAGAGACCCAGTACTTC. Translating gives CASSAGGGGETQYF. The chain uses TRBV5-6 and TRBJ2-5; 7 bases are a match to TRBD2. Germline trimming cut 4 bases from V and 4 bases from J; bases unmatched to any gene: 7. Per germline, CDR1 SGHDT and CDR2 YYEEEE. The length of the CDR3 is 14 residues.

CDR3 sequence: CASSPRTSGGAIGDEQFF. The CDR3, as DNA: TGTGCCAGCAGTCCCCGGACTAGCGGGGGGGCAATAGGCGATGAGCAGTTCTTC. The V and J genes are TRBV6-6 and TRBJ2-1, with 15 nucleotides matching TRBD2. The J segment lost 8 bases and the V segment lost 5 bases, leaving 13 bases of the junction unmatched. CDR1 and CDR2 from the germline V gene are MNHNY and SVGAGI (reference sequence). CDR3 size: 18 residues.

The CDR3 sequence is CASRNSDRPTGEQYF. Written as DNA, the CDR3 is TGTGCCAGCAGAAATTCCGACCGCCCCACGGGCGAGCAGTACTTC. V and J are TRBV6-6 and TRBJ2-7; D remains unclear. There are 15 residues in the CDR3. Trimming cost V 6 bases and J 6 bases, with 21 bases left between them. The germline CDR1 and CDR2 sequences are MNHNY and SVGAGI (reference sequence).

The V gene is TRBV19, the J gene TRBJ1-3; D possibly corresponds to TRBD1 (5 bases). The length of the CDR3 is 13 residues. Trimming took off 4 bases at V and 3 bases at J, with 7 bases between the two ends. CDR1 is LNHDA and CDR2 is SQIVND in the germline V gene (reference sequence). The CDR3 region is CASSTGFGNTIYF. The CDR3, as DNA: TGTGCCAGTAGTACAGGGTTTGGAAACACCATATATTTT.

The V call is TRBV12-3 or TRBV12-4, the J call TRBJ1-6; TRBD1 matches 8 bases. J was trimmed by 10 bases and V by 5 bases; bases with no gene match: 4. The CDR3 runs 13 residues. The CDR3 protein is CASSATGASPLHF. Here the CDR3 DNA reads TGTGCCAGCAGTGCGACAGGGGCCTCACCCCTCCACTTT.